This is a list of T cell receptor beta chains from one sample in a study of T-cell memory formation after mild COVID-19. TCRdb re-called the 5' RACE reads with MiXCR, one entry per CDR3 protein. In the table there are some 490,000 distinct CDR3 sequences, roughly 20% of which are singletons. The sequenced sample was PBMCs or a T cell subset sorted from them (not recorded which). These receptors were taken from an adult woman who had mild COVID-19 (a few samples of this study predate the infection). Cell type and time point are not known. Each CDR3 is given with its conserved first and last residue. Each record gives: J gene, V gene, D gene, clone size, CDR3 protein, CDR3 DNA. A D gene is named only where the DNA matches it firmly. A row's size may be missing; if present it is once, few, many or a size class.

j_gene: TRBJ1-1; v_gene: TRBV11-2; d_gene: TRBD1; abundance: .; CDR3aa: CASSTGTGGYTEAFF; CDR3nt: TGTGCCAGCAGCACCGGGACAGGGGGTTACACTGAAGCTTTCTTT
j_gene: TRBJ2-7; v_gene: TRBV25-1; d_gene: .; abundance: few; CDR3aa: CASTRTTSYEQYF; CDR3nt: TGTGCCAGCACCAGGACGACGTCCTACGAGCAGTACTTC
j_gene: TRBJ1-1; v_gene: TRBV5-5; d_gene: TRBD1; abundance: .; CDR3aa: CASSWKPQGANTEAFF; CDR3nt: TGTGCCAGCAGCTGGAAGCCGCAGGGGGCAAACACTGAAGCTTTCTTT
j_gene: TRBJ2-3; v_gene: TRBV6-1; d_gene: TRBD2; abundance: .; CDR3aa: CASSWTSGPTDTQYF; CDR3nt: TGTGCCAGCAGTTGGACTAGCGGACCCACAGATACGCAGTATTTT
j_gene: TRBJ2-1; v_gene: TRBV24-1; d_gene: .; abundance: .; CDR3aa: CATSRYNEQFF; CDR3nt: TGTGCCACCAGCCGCTACAATGAGCAGTTCTTC
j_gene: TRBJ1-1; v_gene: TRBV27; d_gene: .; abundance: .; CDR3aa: CASSRQQLNTEAFF; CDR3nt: TGTGCCAGCAGTCGGCAACAGCTTAACACTGAAGCTTTCTTT
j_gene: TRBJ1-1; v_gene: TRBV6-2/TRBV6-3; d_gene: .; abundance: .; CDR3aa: CASSTGWATEAFF; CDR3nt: TGTGCCAGCAGTACAGGGTGGGCCACTGAAGCTTTCTTT
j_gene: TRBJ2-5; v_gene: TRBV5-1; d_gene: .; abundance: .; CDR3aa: CASRTSSQETQYF; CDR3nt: TGCGCCAGCAGAACAAGCTCCCAAGAGACCCAGTACTTC
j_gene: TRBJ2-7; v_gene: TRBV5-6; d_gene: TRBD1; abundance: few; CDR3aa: CASSSIDRAEQYF; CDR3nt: TGTGCCAGCAGCTCCATCGACAGGGCCGAGCAGTACTTC
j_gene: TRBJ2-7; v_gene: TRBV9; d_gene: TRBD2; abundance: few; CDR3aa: CASSVASGGPEEQYF; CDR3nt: TGTGCCAGCAGCGTAGCAAGCGGGGGCCCGGAGGAGCAGTACTTC
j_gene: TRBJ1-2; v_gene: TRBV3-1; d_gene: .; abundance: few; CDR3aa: CASTPGAGGYTF; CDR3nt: TGTGCCAGCACTCCAGGGGCAGGTGGCTACACCTTC
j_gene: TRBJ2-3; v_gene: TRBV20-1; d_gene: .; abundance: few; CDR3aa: CSAREESLAGTDTQYF; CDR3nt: TGCAGTGCTAGAGAAGAGTCCCTAGCCGGAACAGATACGCAGTATTTT
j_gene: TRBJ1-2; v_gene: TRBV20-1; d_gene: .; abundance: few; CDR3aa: CSASRRLHGYTF; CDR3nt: TGCAGTGCTAGTCGAAGGCTCCATGGCTACACCTTC
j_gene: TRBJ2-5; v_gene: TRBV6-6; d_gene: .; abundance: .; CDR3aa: CASSPRGAQETQYF; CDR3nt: TGTGCCAGCAGTCCCCGGGGGGCGCAAGAGACCCAGTACTTC
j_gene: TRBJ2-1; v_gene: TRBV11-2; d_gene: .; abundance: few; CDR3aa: CASSLVSPGDEQFF; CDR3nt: TGTGCCAGCAGCTTAGTTTCTCCGGGGGATGAGCAGTTCTTC
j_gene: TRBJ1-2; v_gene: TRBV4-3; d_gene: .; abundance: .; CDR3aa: CASSQVQRGYGYTF; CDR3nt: TGCGCCAGCAGCCAAGTCCAAAGGGGATATGGCTACACCTTC
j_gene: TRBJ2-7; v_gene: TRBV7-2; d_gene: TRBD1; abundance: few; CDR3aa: CASSLRQGTPYEQYF; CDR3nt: TGTGCCAGCAGCCTCAGACAGGGAACCCCCTACGAGCAGTACTTC
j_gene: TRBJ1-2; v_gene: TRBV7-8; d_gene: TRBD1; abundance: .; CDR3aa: CASSRQGLMLYGYTF; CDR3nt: TGTGCCAGCAGCAGACAGGGGCTGATGCTCTATGGCTACACCTTC
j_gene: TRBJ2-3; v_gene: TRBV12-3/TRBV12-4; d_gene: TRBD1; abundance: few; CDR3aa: CASSWETGAAWTDTQYF; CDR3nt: TGTGCCAGCAGTTGGGAGACAGGGGCTGCCTGGACAGATACGCAGTATTTT
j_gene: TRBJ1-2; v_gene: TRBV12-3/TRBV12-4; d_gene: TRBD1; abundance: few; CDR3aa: CASSFPGTGGASYGYTF; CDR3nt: TGTGCCAGCAGCTTCCCCGGGACAGGGGGCGCAAGCTATGGCTACACCTTC
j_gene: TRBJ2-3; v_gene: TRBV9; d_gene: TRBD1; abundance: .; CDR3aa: CASITRSDRGWDTQYF; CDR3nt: TGTGCCAGCATCACCCGGTCGGACAGGGGGTGGGATACGCAGTATTTT
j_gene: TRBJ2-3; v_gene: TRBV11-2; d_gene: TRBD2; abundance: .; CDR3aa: CASSQTVVSGGRTDTQYF; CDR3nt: TGTGCCAGCAGCCAGACCGTCGTTAGCGGGGGTCGCACAGATACGCAGTATTTT
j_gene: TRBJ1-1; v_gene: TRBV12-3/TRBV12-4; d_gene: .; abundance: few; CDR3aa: CASDGRIGGSEAFF; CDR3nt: TGTGCCAGCGACGGACGAATTGGGGGATCTGAAGCTTTCTTT
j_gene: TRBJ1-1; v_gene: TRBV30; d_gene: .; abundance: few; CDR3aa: CAWSRPGRPEAFF; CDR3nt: TGTGCCTGGAGTCGACCCGGGAGGCCTGAAGCTTTCTTT
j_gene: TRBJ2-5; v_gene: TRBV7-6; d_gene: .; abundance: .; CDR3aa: CASRRAGAETQYF; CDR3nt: TGTGCCAGCAGACGGGCGGGGGCGGAGACCCAGTACTTC
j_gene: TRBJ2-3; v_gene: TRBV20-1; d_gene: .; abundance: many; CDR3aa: CSASKEAASPDTQYF; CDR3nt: TGCAGTGCTTCCAAGGAGGCGGCATCCCCAGATACGCAGTATTTT
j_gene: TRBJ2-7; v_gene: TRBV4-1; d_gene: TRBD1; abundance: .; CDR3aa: CASSQGDRGRQYF; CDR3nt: TGCGCCAGCAGCCAAGGGGACAGGGGTCGGCAGTACTTC